The 13 T cell receptor beta chains below all came from one sample that was sequenced in a study of Ad26.COV2.S vaccination and SARS-CoV-2 variants. This table comes from immunoSEQ multiplex PCR, and its TCRdb copy is limited to in-frame clones, with some not included. Here the sample spans hundreds of thousands of clones, around 90% being singletons. Treatment defined: some 20 received Ad26.COV2.S at low or high dose, single or two shots; five or six received placebo; per-sample allocation not given. The study sampled participants on day 63 after the first vaccine or placebo injection. The sequencing used peripheral blood, collected in a trial of Ad26.COV2.S vaccine versus placebo. These receptor sequences come from a person aged 18-65 years who received the Ad26.COV2.S COVID-19 vaccine or a placebo.

J is TRBJ1-2 and V is TRBV28; a weak D match, TRBD1 (5 bases). Between the trimmed V and J ends, which lost 8 bases and 7 bases, there was a span of 14 bases. This CDR3 has 12 amino acids. CDR1 is MDHEN and CDR2 is SYDVKM in the germline V gene. The CDR3 DNA sequence: TGTGCCAGCTACTGGGGGGGAGGTGGCTACACCTTC. Its translation: CASYWGGGGYTF.

The genes are TRBV7-3 and TRBJ1-1; D not resolved. The V end was cut by 1 base, the J end by 1 base, with 10 bases between. The CDR3 has 15 residues. Germline V gives CDR1 SGHTA, CDR2 FQGTGA. In DNA form, the CDR3 reads TGTGCCAGCAGCTTAAGAGAACAGACGAACACTGAAGCTTTCTTT. It encodes CASSLREQTNTEAFF.

The V and J genes are TRBV6-5 and TRBJ2-7, with 7 nucleotides matching TRBD1. Germline CDR1 MNHEY, CDR2 SVGAGI. The CDR3 extends over 13 amino acids. V shed 7 bases, J shed 2 bases, and the junction held 5 bases outside the gene matches. CDR3 nucleotides: TGTGCCAGCAATAGGGGGCCTACCTACGAGCAGTACTTC. It yields the protein CASNRGPTYEQYF.

This clone occurred once. The J gene is TRBJ2-5, the V gene TRBV7-8, with a weak D call TRBD1 (5 bases). Germline loops: CDR1 SGHVS, CDR2 FQNEAQ. Trimming cost V 4 bases and J 1 base, with 7 bases left between them. The CDR3 has 13 residues. CDR3 nucleotide sequence: TGTGCCAGCAGCTCGACAGTCCAAGAGACCCAGTACTTC. Its protein is CASSSTVQETQYF.

The chain links TRBV3-1 (or the pseudogene TRBV3-2) to TRBJ1-1; TRBD1 agrees at 7 bases. V was pared by 1 base and J by 10 bases, with 9 bases of the junction left unmatched. The CDR3 is 14 amino acids. Germline values: CDR1 LGHDT, CDR2 YNNKEL (reference sequence). The CDR3 DNA sequence: TGTGCCAGCAGCCAAGGCGGACAGGCTGGGGGAGCTTTCTTT. Amino acids: CASSQGGQAGGAFF.

This chain joins TRBV29-1 and TRBJ2-1; 8 bases line up with TRBD2. V lost 3 bases to trimming and J lost 9 bases; unmatched junction nucleotides: 7. The CDR3 is 13 residues long. The germline V gene encodes CDR1 SQVTM and CDR2 ANQGSEA. The CDR3, as DNA: TGCAGCGTTGACGTATGGGCGGGGGGTGAGCAGTTCTTC. Translated: CSVDVWAGGEQFF.

The V and J genes are TRBV2 and TRBJ1-6, with D possibly TRBD1 on 5 matching bases. There are 13 residues in the CDR3. V was trimmed by 6 bases and J by 10 bases, leaving 13 bases between them. Germline loops: CDR1 SNHLY, CDR2 FYNNEI. CDR3 nucleotides: TGTGCCAGCAGGACGGGACGGGAGTCACCCCTCCACTTT. Its protein product is CASRTGRESPLHF.

The chain joins TRBV18 to TRBJ1-1, with a tentative D call TRBD1 (6 bases). Germline lookup yields CDR1 KGHSH and CDR2 LQKENI. V was clipped by 3 bases and J by 4 bases, with 12 bases between them. The length of the CDR3 is 14 residues. In DNA form, the CDR3 reads TGTGCCAGCTCACCCGTACAGGGCGGCACTGAAGCTTTCTTT. This codes for CASSPVQGGTEAFF.

This chain connects TRBV6-5 to TRBJ1-1; 7 bases agree with TRBD1. Looked up from germline, CDR1 is MNHEY and CDR2 is SVGAGI. This CDR3 contains 15 residues. V shed 0 bases, J shed 1 base, and the junction held 2 bases outside the gene matches. CDR3 region: CASSYSGQTNTEAFF. The CDR3 nucleotides are TGTGCCAGCAGTTACTCGGGACAGACGAACACTGAAGCTTTCTTT.

V usage is TRBV5-4 and J usage is TRBJ2-2; 7 bases match TRBD2. Losses at the gene ends were 4 bases for V and 4 bases for J; bases not matched to a gene: 10. The CDR3 is 16 residues long. The germline CDR1 and CDR2 sequences are SGHNT and YYREEE (reference sequence). The CDR3: CASSPNSGPLTGELFF. The CDR3 nucleotides read TGTGCCAGCAGCCCCAATAGCGGGCCTCTCACCGGGGAGCTGTTTTTT. The full variable domain, completed using reference TRBV5-4 and TRBJ2-2, is ETGVTQSPTHLIKTRGQQVTLRCSSQSGHNTVSWYQQALGQGPQFIFQYYREEENGRGNFPPRFSGLQFPNYSSELNVNALELDDSALYLCASSPNSGPLTGELFFGEGSRLTVL.

The CDR3 nucleotides are TGTGCCAGCAGGCTCCCGGACAGGGGAATGAACACTGAAGCTTTCTTT. Amino acid sequence: CASRLPDRGMNTEAFF. This chain uses TRBV7-2 with TRBJ1-1, with 9 nucleotides matching TRBD1. With V trimmed by 6 bases and J by 0 bases, 8 bases remained unmatched. The CDR3 length is 16 residues. Germline loops: CDR1 SGHTA, CDR2 FQGNSA.

This chain connects TRBV30 to TRBJ1-2; 8 positions agree with TRBD1. The V and J ends lost 1 base and 3 bases, in that order; junction bases with no gene match: 4. Per the germline V gene, CDR1 is GTSNPN and CDR2 is SVGIG (reference sequence). This CDR3 is built from 14 residues. CDR3 residues: CAWSDGTGYYGYTF. The CDR3, as DNA: TGTGCCTGGAGTGACGGGACAGGTTACTATGGCTACACCTTC.

The chain carries TRBV7-6 and TRBJ2-2; D perhaps matches TRBD2 (6 bases). The CDR3 totals 15 residues. Per germline, CDR1 SGHVS and CDR2 FNYEAQ. Trimming shortened V by 11 bases and J by 0 bases, and 16 bases separated the two germline ends. The CDR3 loop is CACGARQTNTGELFF. The DNA of the CDR3 is TGTGCCTGCGGGGCCAGACAGACGAACACCGGGGAGCTGTTTTTT.